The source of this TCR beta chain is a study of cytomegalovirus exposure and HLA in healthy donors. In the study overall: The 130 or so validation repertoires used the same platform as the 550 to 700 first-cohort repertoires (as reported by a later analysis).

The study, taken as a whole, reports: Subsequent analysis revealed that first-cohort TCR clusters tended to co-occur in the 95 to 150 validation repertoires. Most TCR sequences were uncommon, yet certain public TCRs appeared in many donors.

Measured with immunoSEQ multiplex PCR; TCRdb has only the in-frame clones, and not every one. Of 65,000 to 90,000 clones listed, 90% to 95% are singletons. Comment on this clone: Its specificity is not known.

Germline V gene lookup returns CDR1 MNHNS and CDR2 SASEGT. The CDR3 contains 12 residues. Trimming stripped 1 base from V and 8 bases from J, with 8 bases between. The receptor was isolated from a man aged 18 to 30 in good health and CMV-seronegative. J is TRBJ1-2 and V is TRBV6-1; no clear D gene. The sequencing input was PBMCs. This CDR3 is CASSEGLRGYTF. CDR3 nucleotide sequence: TGTGCCAGCAGTGAAGGGCTGAGGGGCTACACCTTC.